Listed below are T cell receptor beta chains from one sample, sequenced in a study of OX40 agonist ivuxolimab in advanced cancers. Clones were sequenced by immunoSEQ multiplex PCR, and TCRdb holds only the in-frame ones, with some missing. The table has about 64,000 clones, about 85% seen once. Sequences were derived from CD4+ or CD8+ T cells sorted from blood, sampled in a trial of the OX40 agonist ivuxolimab. The source of these receptors is an adult with an advanced solid tumor such as melanoma, head and neck, liver or kidney cancer. Both conserved end residues are part of each CDR3. The order of the fields is V gene, J gene, clone size, D gene, CDR3 length, CDR3 DNA, CDR3 protein. A D gene is named only where the DNA matches it firmly. The listing skips clone size in some rows; elsewhere it reads once, few, many or a size class.

V gene: TRBV6-5
J gene: TRBJ1-1
clone size: NA
D gene: NA
CDR3 length: 14
CDR3 DNA: TGTGCCAGCAGTCGCGGGACAACGAACACTGAAGCTTTCTTT
CDR3 protein: CASSRGTTNTEAFF

V gene: TRBV2
J gene: TRBJ2-7
clone size: NA
D gene: NA
CDR3 length: 12
CDR3 DNA: TGTGCCAGCAGTTCCCCGGGGGAGGAGCAGTACTTC
CDR3 protein: CASSSPGEEQYF

V gene: TRBV7-2
J gene: TRBJ2-1
clone size: NA
D gene: NA
CDR3 length: 15
CDR3 DNA: TGTGCCAGCAGCCCAAGTCGGTTCTCCTACAATGAGCAGTTCTTC
CDR3 protein: CASSPSRFSYNEQFF

V gene: TRBV6-5
J gene: TRBJ2-3
clone size: NA
D gene: NA
CDR3 length: 15
CDR3 DNA: TGTGCCAGCAGTTACTCGGAGGGTAGGGCAGATACGCAGTATTTT
CDR3 protein: CASSYSEGRADTQYF

V gene: TRBV5-1
J gene: TRBJ1-2
clone size: NA
D gene: TRBD1
CDR3 length: 15
CDR3 DNA: TGCGCCAGCAGCTCGGGACAGGGGATGTACTATGGCTACACCTTC
CDR3 protein: CASSSGQGMYYGYTF

V gene: TRBV5-4
J gene: TRBJ2-1
clone size: NA
D gene: TRBD2
CDR3 length: 15
CDR3 DNA: TGTGCCAGCAGCCCGAGCGGGCGGGGGGGCGGTGAGCAGTTCTTC
CDR3 protein: CASSPSGRGGGEQFF

V gene: TRBV5-5
J gene: TRBJ1-1
clone size: once
D gene: NA
CDR3 length: 13
CDR3 DNA: TGTGCCAGCAGCTTGTTACAGAACACTGAAGCTTTCTTT
CDR3 protein: CASSLLQNTEAFF

V gene: TRBV28
J gene: TRBJ1-1
clone size: NA
D gene: NA
CDR3 length: 12
CDR3 DNA: TGTGCCAGCAGTTTGTCAGGTTTCGAAGCTTTCTTT
CDR3 protein: CASSLSGFEAFF

V gene: TRBV7-9
J gene: TRBJ1-5
clone size: NA
D gene: NA
CDR3 length: 13
CDR3 DNA: TGTGCCAGCAGCTTAGCTGGGGGCGAGCCCCAGCATTTT
CDR3 protein: CASSLAGGEPQHF

V gene: TRBV28
J gene: TRBJ1-3
clone size: NA
D gene: NA
CDR3 length: 15
CDR3 DNA: TGTGCCAGCAGTTTTTCGGATTACTCTGGAAACACCATATATTTT
CDR3 protein: CASSFSDYSGNTIYF

V gene: TRBV7-2
J gene: TRBJ1-2
clone size: NA
D gene: NA
CDR3 length: 13
CDR3 DNA: TGTGCCAGCAGATTCCACGCCGGGTATGGCTACACCTTC
CDR3 protein: CASRFHAGYGYTF

V gene: TRBV9
J gene: TRBJ2-2
clone size: NA
D gene: TRBD1
CDR3 length: 14
CDR3 DNA: TGTGCCAGCAGCGTGACGGGACAGCATATGGAGCTGTTTTTT
CDR3 protein: CASSVTGQHMELFF

V gene: TRBV5-1
J gene: TRBJ2-3
clone size: NA
D gene: NA
CDR3 length: 12
CDR3 DNA: TGCGCCAGCAGTAGAACGGGGGATACGCAGTATTTT
CDR3 protein: CASSRTGDTQYF

V gene: TRBV30
J gene: TRBJ2-7
clone size: NA
D gene: NA
CDR3 length: 14
CDR3 DNA: TGTGCCTGGAGTGTACTAGTTGGAGCCTACGAGCAGTACTTC
CDR3 protein: CAWSVLVGAYEQYF

V gene: TRBV5-1
J gene: TRBJ2-6
clone size: NA
D gene: NA
CDR3 length: 18
CDR3 DNA: TGCGCCAGCAGCTCCTCTGGGGGTTGGGGAACTGGGGCCAACGTCCTGACTTTC
CDR3 protein: CASSSSGGWGTGANVLTF

V gene: TRBV5-1
J gene: TRBJ2-7
clone size: NA
D gene: TRBD2
CDR3 length: 15
CDR3 DNA: TGCGCCAGCAGCCCTATAGCGGGGGGGCAAACGAAGCAGTACTTC
CDR3 protein: CASSPIAGGQTKQYF

V gene: TRBV6-5
J gene: TRBJ2-7
clone size: NA
D gene: NA
CDR3 length: 12
CDR3 DNA: TGTGCCAGCAGTTCCGGTTGGAGGGAGCAGTACTTC
CDR3 protein: CASSSGWREQYF

V gene: TRBV7-2
J gene: TRBJ2-7
clone size: NA
D gene: TRBD1
CDR3 length: 12
CDR3 DNA: TGTGCCAGCAGCTGGGACAGAGACGAGCAGTACTTC
CDR3 protein: CASSWDRDEQYF

V gene: TRBV18
J gene: TRBJ1-2
clone size: NA
D gene: TRBD1
CDR3 length: 15
CDR3 DNA: TGTGCCAGCTCACCCGGGACAGGGGGACTATATGGCTACACCTTC
CDR3 protein: CASSPGTGGLYGYTF

V gene: TRBV19
J gene: TRBJ2-2
clone size: NA
D gene: TRBD1
CDR3 length: 14
CDR3 DNA: TGTGCCAGTACCTACACACAGGGGTCCGGGGAGCTGTTTTTT
CDR3 protein: CASTYTQGSGELFF

V gene: TRBV19
J gene: TRBJ1-5
clone size: NA
D gene: NA
CDR3 length: 15
CDR3 DNA: TGTGCCAGCACCCTAAGCTCCAGGGACAATCAGCCCCAGCATTTT
CDR3 protein: CASTLSSRDNQPQHF

V gene: TRBV28
J gene: TRBJ1-5
clone size: NA
D gene: NA
CDR3 length: 15
CDR3 DNA: TGTGCCAGCAGTTTATACTCGATTAGCAATCAGCCCCAGCATTTT
CDR3 protein: CASSLYSISNQPQHF

V gene: TRBV7-9
J gene: TRBJ2-1
clone size: NA
D gene: NA
CDR3 length: 12
CDR3 DNA: TGTGCCAGCAGCTCCAGTCGAGGTGAGCAGTTCTTC
CDR3 protein: CASSSSRGEQFF

V gene: TRBV28
J gene: TRBJ1-2
clone size: NA
D gene: TRBD1
CDR3 length: 14
CDR3 DNA: TGTGCCAGCAGTTTCTTCCCAGGGGGCCACGGCTACACCTTC
CDR3 protein: CASSFFPGGHGYTF

V gene: TRBV28
J gene: TRBJ1-1
clone size: NA
D gene: NA
CDR3 length: 13
CDR3 DNA: TGTGCCAGCAGTACCCCTTTGAACACTGAAGCTTTCTTT
CDR3 protein: CASSTPLNTEAFF

V gene: TRBV5-4
J gene: TRBJ2-1
clone size: NA
D gene: TRBD2
CDR3 length: 15
CDR3 DNA: TGTGCCAGCAGCTCCGGGACTAGCAGGTACAATGAGCAGTTCTTC
CDR3 protein: CASSSGTSRYNEQFF

V gene: TRBV2
J gene: TRBJ2-7
clone size: NA
D gene: NA
CDR3 length: 11
CDR3 DNA: TGTGCCAGCAGTGGGACCGACGAGCAGTACTTC
CDR3 protein: CASSGTDEQYF

V gene: TRBV5-6
J gene: TRBJ1-3
clone size: NA
D gene: NA
CDR3 length: 14
CDR3 DNA: TGTGCCAGCAGCTTGGTGGCAGCTGGAAACACCATATATTTT
CDR3 protein: CASSLVAAGNTIYF

V gene: TRBV11-1
J gene: TRBJ2-7
clone size: few
D gene: NA
CDR3 length: 13
CDR3 DNA: TGTGCCAGCAGCACAAGGACTGCGGGCGAGCAGTACTTC
CDR3 protein: CASSTRTAGEQYF

V gene: TRBV27
J gene: TRBJ1-5
clone size: NA
D gene: TRBD1
CDR3 length: 17
CDR3 DNA: TGTGCCAGCAGTCCGAACCAGGGGGCGCGAATGAATCAGCCCCAGCATTTT
CDR3 protein: CASSPNQGARMNQPQHF

V gene: TRBV4-1
J gene: TRBJ1-1
clone size: once
D gene: TRBD1
CDR3 length: 16
CDR3 DNA: TGCGCCAGCAGCCAAGATATATCAGGGGGCGGGACTGAAGCTTTCTTT
CDR3 protein: CASSQDISGGGTEAFF

V gene: TRBV7-8
J gene: TRBJ1-1
clone size: NA
D gene: TRBD1
CDR3 length: 13
CDR3 DNA: TGTGCCAGCAGCCCGGGGACAGGGGGTACAGCTTTCTTT
CDR3 protein: CASSPGTGGTAFF

V gene: TRBV9
J gene: TRBJ2-7
clone size: once
D gene: TRBD2
CDR3 length: 15
CDR3 DNA: TGTGCCAGCAGCGTAGGTTCTAGCGGGAGTTACGAGCAGTACTTC
CDR3 protein: CASSVGSSGSYEQYF

V gene: TRBV6-1
J gene: TRBJ1-4
clone size: NA
D gene: NA
CDR3 length: 15
CDR3 DNA: TGTGCCAGCAGCCTGAATGACATGATGGGTGAAAAACTGTTTTTT
CDR3 protein: CASSLNDMMGEKLFF

V gene: TRBV28
J gene: TRBJ1-2
clone size: NA
D gene: NA
CDR3 length: 16
CDR3 DNA: TGTGCCAGCAGTTTATGGAAGGAGCCCGAAGCCTATGGCTACACCTTC
CDR3 protein: CASSLWKEPEAYGYTF

V gene: TRBV7-3
J gene: TRBJ2-7
clone size: NA
D gene: NA
CDR3 length: 14
CDR3 DNA: TGTGCCAGCAGCCCGAGACAGGTCTACTACGAGCAGTACTTC
CDR3 protein: CASSPRQVYYEQYF

V gene: TRBV11-3
J gene: TRBJ2-3
clone size: NA
D gene: NA
CDR3 length: 15
CDR3 DNA: TGTGCCAGCAGCTCCGGACGGATAAACGGGGATACGCAGTATTTT
CDR3 protein: CASSSGRINGDTQYF

V gene: TRBV18
J gene: TRBJ2-3
clone size: NA
D gene: NA
CDR3 length: 13
CDR3 DNA: TGTGCCAGCTCACCACCAACGGGCGATACGCAGTATTTT
CDR3 protein: CASSPPTGDTQYF

V gene: TRBV4-2
J gene: TRBJ1-2
clone size: once
D gene: TRBD1
CDR3 length: 15
CDR3 DNA: TGTGCCAGCAGCCCCCGGGGACAGGACCACTATGGCTACACCTTC
CDR3 protein: CASSPRGQDHYGYTF

V gene: TRBV9
J gene: TRBJ1-2
clone size: NA
D gene: NA
CDR3 length: 11
CDR3 DNA: TGTGCCAGCAGCGACCCGATCCGCTACACCTTC
CDR3 protein: CASSDPIRYTF